The present T cell receptor gamma chain was sequenced within a study of human gamma delta and Vdelta1 T cells. As for this clone: The antigen is not known.

Study-wide points: Reportedly, Delta One T cells were polyclonal and broadly targeted acute myeloid leukemia.

The J segment lost 6 bases and the V segment lost 2 bases, leaving 10 bases of the junction unmatched. The CDR3 contains 14 residues. Germline V gene data show CDR1 as GITISATS and CDR2 as ISYDGTV (reference sequence). TCRdb redid the clone calls on the PCR reads with CATT. The top ten hold roughly 2.7% of the sample, which has about 8,700 gamma-chain clones, approximately 42% seen once. The source material was Vdelta1 gamma-delta T cells from blood grown in culture (DOT cells). The sequence was obtained from a human donor in good health. The V gene is TRGV9, the J gene TRGJ1 or TRGJ2. CDR3 protein: CALWEAAGAYKKLF. The CDR3 DNA is TGTGCCTTGTGGGAGGCCGCCGGAGCTTATAAGAAACTCTTT.